This record concerns one TCR beta chain sequence. Germline CDR1 is SGHTA and CDR2 is FQGNSA. V was clipped by 5 bases and J by 2 bases; unmatched bases: 11. This CDR3 spans 16 amino acids. Clones were read by immunoSEQ multiplex PCR, and TCRdb kept only the in-frame ones, dropping some. This sample carries around 300,000 clones, 88% of them seen once, and the ten largest clones take over 2%. This record belongs to a study of blood T cell repertoires in COVID-19. About the research overall: Italy, Spain and the United States were the sources of the convalescent and acute COVID-19 samples. The cDNA or gDNA used as material had been derived from T cells, B-cell-depleted T cells, or PBMCs.

Source material: PBMCs or T cells enriched from blood (not recorded which). The rearrangement joins TRBV7-2 to TRBJ2-7, with 8 bases fitting TRBD2. This TCR came from a woman in her fifties or sixties in a cohort exposed to, infected with or recovered from COVID-19 (not recorded which). CDR3 sequence (DNA): TGTGCCAGCAGCATCGCCCATAGCGGGATCACCTACGAGCAGTACTTC. Its translation: CASSIAHSGITYEQYF.